Below, 16 T cell receptor beta chains from the same sample are listed, as sequenced in a study of T-cell reconstitution after alpha-beta-depleted transplantation in children (TCRdb year 2016). Library generation was performed with PCR. The reads were generated on an Illumina HiSeq 2500. To normalize quantification of the TCRbeta repertoire, the TCR libraries were built with molecular barcoding that relied on unique molecular identifiers. The public reads were run again by TCRdb, first through fastp at Q25 and then through MiXCR, and only productive beta chains were kept. Each CDR3 protein appears once, grouped with its most common genes and DNA. This sample lists about 240,000 distinct CDR3 sequences; around 12% were detected once. The biggest ten clones account for around 3% of the sample. The sample consisted of PBMCs from the stem cell graft donor, taken from the stem cell graft. These receptors were taken from a human donor who donated a stem cell graft to a child with acute lymphoblastic leukemia.

There are many counts of this clonotype. The chain employs TRBV11-2 and TRBJ2-3, with TRBD2 matching over 8 bases. The V gene end was trimmed by 5 bases and the J gene end by 8 bases; junction bases not matched to a gene: 12. The V gene's germline CDR1 is SGHAT and CDR2 FQNNGV. This CDR3 has 15 residues. CDR3 sequence (DNA): TGTGCCAGCAGCCACTTCAGGGAGCGGGAGCGTACGCAGTATTTT. Its translation: CASSHFRERERTQYF.

This clonotype was seen repeatedly, ten times or more. The gene calls are TRBV12-3 or TRBV12-4 and TRBJ2-7, with 10 bases identical to TRBD2. V lost 4 bases and J lost 0; bases outside the gene matches: 3. CDR3 length equals 15 residues. For the CDR3, the DNA is TGTGCCAGCAGTTGGGCTAGCGGGGGCTCCTACGAGCAGTACTTC. This translates into CASSWASGGSYEQYF.

This clonotype was observed many times. The CDR3 reads CASSVGPGNEQFF. The CDR3 DNA sequence: TGTGCCAGCAGCGTAGGTCCGGGCAATGAGCAGTTCTTC. The chain has TRBV9 and TRBJ2-1, with unresolved D. CDR1 is SGDLS, CDR2 YYNGEE, per germline. This CDR3 has 13 residues. V was pared by 0 bases and J by 6 bases, with 7 bases between.

This clonotype was observed at least ten times. The rearrangement links TRBV9 to TRBJ2-1, with 8 nucleotides matching TRBD2. The V segment lost 10 bases and the J segment 4 bases; nucleotides outside the gene matches: 7. The CDR3 consists of 13 residues. CDR1 and CDR2 from the germline V gene are SGDLS and YYNGEE. In nucleotides, the CDR3 is TGTGCCTCCTCGACTAGCGATTACAATGAGCAGTTCTTC. Translated: CASSTSDYNEQFF.

This clonotype was seen more than once but under ten times. The chain couples TRBV5-1 to TRBJ2-3, with D hard to call. This CDR3 is 16 amino acids long. Germline CDR1 SGHRS, CDR2 YFSETQ. The V and J ends lost 0 bases and 5 bases respectively, with 16 bases between them. CDR3 sequence (DNA): TGCGCCAGCAGCTTGGACCCAAGGCCCGGCCAAGATACGCAGTATTTT. It yields the protein CASSLDPRPGQDTQYF.

This clonotype has a count of ten or more. The chain carries TRBV7-8 and TRBJ2-5; D is perhaps TRBD2 (7 bases). Germline V CDR1 and CDR2: SGHVS, FQNEAQ. This CDR3 comprises 16 residues. Trimming shortened V by 1 base and J by 5 bases, and 17 bases separated the two germline ends. CDR3 region: CASSLGGGGALETQYF. In DNA form, the CDR3 reads TGTGCCAGCAGCTTAGGGGGTGGGGGGGCCTTGGAGACCCAGTACTTC. The variable domain in full, with the rest retrieved from reference TRBV7-8 and TRBJ2-5, is GAGVSQSPRYKVAKRGQDVALRCDPISGHVSLFWYQQALGQGPEFLTYFQNEAQLDKSGLPSDRFFAERPEGSVSTLKIQRTQQEDSAVYLCASSLGGGGALETQYFGPGTRLLVL.

This clonotype has ten or more counts. This chain connects TRBV29-1 to TRBJ1-2; unclear D gene. Germline loops: CDR1 SQVTM, CDR2 ANQGSEA. This CDR3 comprises 12 residues. V lost 0 bases, J lost 4 bases, and 6 bases lay in between. CDR3 loop: CSVEDGVYGYTF. Here the CDR3 DNA reads TGCAGCGTTGAAGATGGAGTCTATGGCTACACCTTC.

This clonotype occurred many times. The chain links TRBV7-9 to TRBJ2-2; TRBD1 matches at 9 bases. The CDR3 has 14 amino acids. J gave up 5 bases and V 8 bases, and 6 bases lay outside the gene matches. Germline V gene data show CDR1 as SEHNR and CDR2 as FQNEAQ (reference sequence). DNA of the CDR3: TGTGCCAGCGATCCCGGGACAGGGACCGGGGAGCTGTTTTTT. This encodes CASDPGTGTGELFF.

This clonotype was counted many times. Here the CDR3 reads CSARAGAAVNTEAFF. CDR3 bases: TGCAGTGCTAGAGCCGGGGCGGCCGTGAACACTGAAGCTTTCTTT. The chain links TRBV20-1 to TRBJ1-1, with D maybe TRBD1 (5 bases). Germline V gene data show CDR1 as DFQATT and CDR2 as SNEGSKA (reference sequence). The CDR3 is made up of 15 amino acids. The germline V and J ends were trimmed by 1 base and 0 bases, with 12 bases remaining between them.

At least ten counts were recorded for this clonotype. The gene calls are TRBV29-1 and TRBJ2-3, with 7 bases matching TRBD1. The trim removed 8 bases at V and 0 bases at J, leaving 8 bases unmatched. The CDR3 has 14 amino acids. Per the germline V gene, CDR1 is SQVTM and CDR2 is ANQGSEA. The CDR3: CSLRGDSSTDTQYF. The DNA of the CDR3 is TGCAGCCTACGAGGGGACAGTAGCACAGATACGCAGTATTTT.

The sample holds many counts of this clonotype. At one end, the junction sequence differs from germline, possibly due to a read error. The gene calls are TRBV6-1 and TRBJ2-7; 7 nucleotides agree with TRBD1. Per the germline V gene, CDR1 is MNHNS and CDR2 is SASEGT. The CDR3 has 17 amino acids. CDR3 bases: TGTGCCAGCAGTGACCCCACCCAGGGACGACAGGGAGTTGGTTGGGGCTTC. This encodes CASSDPTQGRQGVGWGF.

This rearrangement joins TRBV20-1 to TRBJ1-2; D is unclear. CDR3 size: 13 residues. The V gene's germline CDR1 is DFQATT and CDR2 SNEGSKA (reference sequence). Trimming removed 1 base at V and 4 bases at J, with 10 bases between. Here the CDR3 DNA reads TGCAGTGCTAGAGGGCAGGAAAGCTATGGCTACACCTTC. It specifies CSARGQESYGYTF.

This clonotype was detected ten times or more. The rearrangement joins TRBV27 to TRBJ2-7, with D perhaps matching TRBD1 (5 bases). This CDR3 comprises 14 residues. The ends were cut back, 5 bases at V and 6 bases at J, with 17 bases in the middle. Germline V gene lookup returns CDR1 MNHEY and CDR2 SMNVEV (reference sequence). CDR3 residues: CASSKGAWGIEQYF. DNA of the CDR3: TGTGCCAGCAGTAAAGGGGCTTGGGGCATCGAGCAGTACTTC.

This chain joins TRBV20-1 and TRBJ2-7; 11 bases agree with TRBD2. This CDR3 has 16 residues. V lost 1 base, J lost 2 bases, and 7 bases stayed unmatched. Germline V CDR1 and CDR2: DFQATT, SNEGSKA (reference sequence). The CDR3 is CSARGTTSGGAYEQYF. CDR3 sequence (DNA): TGCAGTGCTAGAGGGACTACTAGCGGGGGAGCCTACGAGCAGTACTTC.

This clonotype was seen repeatedly, ten times or more. The gene calls are TRBV12-3 or TRBV12-4 and TRBJ2-7; D may correspond to TRBD1 or TRBD2 (7 bases each). V dropped 0 bases and J dropped 2 bases, with 14 bases sitting between them. The CDR3 extends over 16 amino acids. CDR3 nucleotide sequence: TGTGCCAGCAGTTTAGCACAAGGGAGGGGGCCCTACGAGCAGTACTTC. Its translation is CASSLAQGRGPYEQYF.

The CDR3 nucleotides are TGTGCCAGCAGTGAATGGGCGACAGGGGGGTCCTACGAGCAGTACTTC. Translation: CASSEWATGGSYEQYF. The chain uses TRBV6-1 and TRBJ2-7, with 9 bases aligning to TRBD1. Germline lookup yields CDR1 MNHNS and CDR2 SASEGT. The CDR3 covers 16 residues. The junction had 6 bases not matched to a gene; V was cut back by 2 bases and J by 1 base.